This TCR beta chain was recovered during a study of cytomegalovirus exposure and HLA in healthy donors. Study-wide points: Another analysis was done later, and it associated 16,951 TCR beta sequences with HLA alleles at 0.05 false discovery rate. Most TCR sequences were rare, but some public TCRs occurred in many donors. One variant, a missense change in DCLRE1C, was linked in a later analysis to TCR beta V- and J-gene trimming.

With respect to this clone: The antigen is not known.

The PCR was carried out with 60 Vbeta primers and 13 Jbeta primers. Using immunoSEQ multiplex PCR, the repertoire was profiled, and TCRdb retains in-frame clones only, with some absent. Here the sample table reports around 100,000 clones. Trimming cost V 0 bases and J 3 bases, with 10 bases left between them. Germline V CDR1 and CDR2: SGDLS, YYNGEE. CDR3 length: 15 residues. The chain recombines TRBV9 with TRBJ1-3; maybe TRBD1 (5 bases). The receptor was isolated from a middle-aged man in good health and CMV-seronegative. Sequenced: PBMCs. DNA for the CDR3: TGTGCCAGCAGCGTAGACGGGGGGGGTGGAAACACCATATATTTT. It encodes CASSVDGGGGNTIYF.